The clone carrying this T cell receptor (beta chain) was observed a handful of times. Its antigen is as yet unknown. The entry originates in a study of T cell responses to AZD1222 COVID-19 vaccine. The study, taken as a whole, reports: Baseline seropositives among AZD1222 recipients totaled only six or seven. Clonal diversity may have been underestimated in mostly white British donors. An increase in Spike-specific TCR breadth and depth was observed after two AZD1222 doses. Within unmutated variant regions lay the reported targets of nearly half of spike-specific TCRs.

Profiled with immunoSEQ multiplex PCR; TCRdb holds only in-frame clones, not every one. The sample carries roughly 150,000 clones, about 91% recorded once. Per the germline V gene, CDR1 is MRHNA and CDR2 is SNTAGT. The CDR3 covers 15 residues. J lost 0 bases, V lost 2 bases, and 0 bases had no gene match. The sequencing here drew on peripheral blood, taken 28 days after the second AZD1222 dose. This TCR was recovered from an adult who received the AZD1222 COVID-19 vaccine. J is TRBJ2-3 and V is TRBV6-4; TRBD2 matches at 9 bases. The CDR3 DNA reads TGTGCCAGCAGTGACGCGGGGGGGAGCACAGATACGCAGTATTTT. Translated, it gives CASSDAGGSTDTQYF.